This T cell receptor (beta chain) was obtained from a study of blood T cells in healthy people across ages. Overall study results and limits: CMV status of donors was unknown, possibly confounding expanded clonotype changes. Diversity of TCR beta correlated strongly with naive T cell percentage.

Peripheral blood samples of roughly 9.8 milliliters were drawn from each donor. Isolation recovered at least 7 million PBMCs from every sample. For this clonotype: As yet, its antigen is unknown.

Germline V gene data show CDR1 as MGHRA and CDR2 as YSYEKL. The CDR3 runs to 15 residues. V dropped 0 bases and J dropped 5 bases, with 13 bases sitting between them. Primers used in a second PCR of roughly 6 to 11 cycles were a sample-barcoded 5' primer and a J-beta primer mix. TCRdb reanalysed the 5' RACE reads using MiXCR and keeps one entry per CDR3 protein. The sample includes under 2 million distinct CDR3 sequences, approximately 32% of them seen just once. This clonotype was obtained from a woman under 40 in good health. The material sequenced was blood. This rearrangement joins TRBV4-1 to TRBJ1-2; D ambiguous. CDR3 DNA sequence: TGCGCCAGCAGCCAAGATAGGGTTTTGGGTTATGGCTACACCTTC. It is translated as CASSQDRVLGYGYTF.